This TCR beta chain is from a study of shared clonotypes between healthy human individuals. This clone was counted once. J gave up 4 bases and V 6 bases, and 11 bases lay outside the gene matches. CDR3 length: 16 residues. Per germline, CDR1 ENHRY and CDR2 SYGVKD. Sequencing used immunoSEQ multiplex PCR; TCRdb keeps in-frame clones, though not all of them. The sample lists roughly 2,300,000 clones, 85% to 95% occurring once. This clonotype originated in a man between 18 and 35 years old in good health. Some clones in this sample may be carry-over from other donors' samples. The chain links TRBV10-3 to TRBJ2-7; 11 nucleotides align to TRBD2. The sample consisted of naive CD4+ T cells from PBMCs. Subset noted: CD45RA+ positively selected. In DNA form, the CDR3 reads TGTGCCATCAGGAAGACTAGCGGGATTAGTCAGTACGAGCAGTACTTC. Its translation: CAIRKTSGISQYEQYF.